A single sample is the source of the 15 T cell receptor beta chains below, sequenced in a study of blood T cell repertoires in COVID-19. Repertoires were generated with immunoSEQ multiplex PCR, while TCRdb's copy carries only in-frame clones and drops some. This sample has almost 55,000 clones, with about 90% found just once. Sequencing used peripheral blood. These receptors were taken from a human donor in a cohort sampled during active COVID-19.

The DNA of the CDR3 is TGTGCCAGCAGCTCCACCCCTGCGGATACGCAGTATTTT. Translating gives CASSSTPADTQYF. The chain employs TRBV7-9 and TRBJ2-3; no firm D call. V lost 4 bases and J lost 6, with 11 bases in between. Germline-derived CDR1 and CDR2 are SEHNR and FQNEAQ (reference sequence). This CDR3 contains 13 residues.

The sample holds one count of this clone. CDR3 protein: CASSPGGPNNEQFF. CDR3 in DNA: TGTGCCAGCAGCCCGGGGGGTCCGAACAATGAGCAGTTCTTC. The gene calls are TRBV7-3 and TRBJ2-1, with 7 bases matching TRBD2. This CDR3 is 14 amino acids long. Trimming took 5 bases from V and 5 from J; bases not matched to a gene: 6. Per germline, CDR1 SGHTA and CDR2 FQGTGA.

CDR3 nucleotides: TGTGCCAGCAGCTTGGTTCTAGCGGGAAGCAATGAGCAGTTCTTC. Translation gives CASSLVLAGSNEQFF. The chain joins TRBV5-4 to TRBJ2-1; the match to TRBD2 covers 9 bases. The CDR3 is 15 residues long. Per germline, CDR1 SGHNT and CDR2 YYREEE (reference sequence). The junction had 4 bases not matched to a gene; V was cut back by 0 bases and J by 6 bases.

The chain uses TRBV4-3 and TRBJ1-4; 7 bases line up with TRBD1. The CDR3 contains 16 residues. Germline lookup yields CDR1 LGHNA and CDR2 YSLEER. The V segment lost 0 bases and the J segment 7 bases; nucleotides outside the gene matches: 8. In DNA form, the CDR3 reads TGCGCCAGCAGCCAAGAACTCGTTGCAGGGGGTGAAAAACTGTTTTTT. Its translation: CASSQELVAGGEKLFF.

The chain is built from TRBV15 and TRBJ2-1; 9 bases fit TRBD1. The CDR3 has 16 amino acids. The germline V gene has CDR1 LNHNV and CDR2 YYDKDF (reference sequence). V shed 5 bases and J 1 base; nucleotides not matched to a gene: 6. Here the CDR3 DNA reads TGTGCCACCAGCGGACGAGGACAGGGGTCCTACAATGAGCAGTTCTTC. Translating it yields CATSGRGQGSYNEQFF.

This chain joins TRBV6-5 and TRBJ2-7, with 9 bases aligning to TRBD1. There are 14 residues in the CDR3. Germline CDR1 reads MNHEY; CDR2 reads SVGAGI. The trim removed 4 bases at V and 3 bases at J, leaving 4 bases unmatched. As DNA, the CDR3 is TGTGCCAGCAGTTCGGACAGGGGTGGCTACGAGCAGTACTTC. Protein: CASSSDRGGYEQYF.

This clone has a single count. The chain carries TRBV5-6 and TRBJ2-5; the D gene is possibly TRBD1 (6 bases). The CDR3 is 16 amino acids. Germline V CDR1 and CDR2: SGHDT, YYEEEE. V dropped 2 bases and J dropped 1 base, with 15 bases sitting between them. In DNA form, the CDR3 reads TGTGCCAGCAGCTTAAATACAGGGTCGGTCCAAGAGACCCAGTACTTC. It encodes CASSLNTGSVQETQYF.

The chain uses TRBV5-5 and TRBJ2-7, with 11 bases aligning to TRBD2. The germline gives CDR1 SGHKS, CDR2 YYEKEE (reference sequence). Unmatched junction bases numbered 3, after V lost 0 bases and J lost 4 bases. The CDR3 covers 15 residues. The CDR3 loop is CASSLVTSGVYEQYF. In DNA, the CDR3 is TGTGCCAGCAGCTTGGTGACTAGCGGGGTTTACGAGCAGTACTTC.

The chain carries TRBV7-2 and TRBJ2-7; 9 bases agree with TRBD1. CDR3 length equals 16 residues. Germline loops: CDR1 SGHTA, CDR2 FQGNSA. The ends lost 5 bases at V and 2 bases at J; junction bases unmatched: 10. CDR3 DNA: TGTGCCAGCAGCAAGTCGACAGGGGGGAAACCCTACGAGCAGTACTTC. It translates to CASSKSTGGKPYEQYF.

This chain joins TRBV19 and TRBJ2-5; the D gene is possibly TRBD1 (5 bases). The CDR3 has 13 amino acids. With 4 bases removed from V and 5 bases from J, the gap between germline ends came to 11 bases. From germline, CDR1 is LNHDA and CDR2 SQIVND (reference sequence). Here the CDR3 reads CASSTRTSETQYF. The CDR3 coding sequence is TGTGCCAGTAGTACAAGGACAAGTGAGACCCAGTACTTC.

In DNA form, the CDR3 reads TGTGCCAGCAGCTTGGTGGTCGGCGGGGTAAACTATAATTCACCCCTCCACTTT. It codes for CASSLVVGGVNYNSPLHF. The chain links TRBV5-8 to TRBJ1-6, with D unresolved. The V and J ends lost 0 bases and 3 bases respectively, with 16 bases between them. Germline CDR1 and CDR2: SGHTS and YDEGEE. The CDR3 has 18 amino acids. Full variable domain (missing parts from reference TRBV5-8 and TRBJ1-6): EAGVTQSPTHLIKTRGQQATLRCSPISGHTSVYWYQQALGLGLQFLLWYDEGEERNRGNFPPRFSGRQFPNYSSELNVNALELEDSALYLCASSLVVGGVNYNSPLHFGNGTRLTVT.

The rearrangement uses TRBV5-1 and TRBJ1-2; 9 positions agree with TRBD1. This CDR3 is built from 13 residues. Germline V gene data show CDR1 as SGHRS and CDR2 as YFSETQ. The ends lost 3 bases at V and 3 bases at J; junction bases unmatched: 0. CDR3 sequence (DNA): TGCGCCAGCAGCTGGACAGGGGACTATGGCTACACCTTC. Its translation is CASSWTGDYGYTF.

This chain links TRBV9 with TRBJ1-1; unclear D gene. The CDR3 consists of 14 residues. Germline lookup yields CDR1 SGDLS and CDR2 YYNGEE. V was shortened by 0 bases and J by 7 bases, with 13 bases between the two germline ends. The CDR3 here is CASSVELEQNEAFF. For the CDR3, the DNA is TGTGCCAGCAGCGTAGAATTAGAACAGAATGAAGCTTTCTTT.

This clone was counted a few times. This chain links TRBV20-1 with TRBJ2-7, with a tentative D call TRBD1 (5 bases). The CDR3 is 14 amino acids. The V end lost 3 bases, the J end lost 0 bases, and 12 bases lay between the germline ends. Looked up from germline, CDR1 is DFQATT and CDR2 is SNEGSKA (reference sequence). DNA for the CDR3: TGCAGTGCTAGTCAGGGCCCGAACTCCTACGAGCAGTACTTC. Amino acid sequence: CSASQGPNSYEQYF.

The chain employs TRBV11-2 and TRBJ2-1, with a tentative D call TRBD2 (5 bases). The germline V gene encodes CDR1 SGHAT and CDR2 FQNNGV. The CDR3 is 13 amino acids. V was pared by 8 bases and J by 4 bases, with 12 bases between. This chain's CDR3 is CASGPGFYNEQFF. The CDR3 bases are TGTGCCAGCGGCCCGGGATTTTACAATGAGCAGTTCTTC.